This is a list of T cell receptor beta chains from one sample in a study of blood T cells in healthy people across ages. TCRdb fed the 5' RACE reads into MiXCR, producing one record per CDR3 protein. The profile shows 1.5 million to 2 million distinct CDR3 sequences, about 30% of them singletons. Sequencing was performed on blood. These receptors all stem from a woman younger than 45 in good health. Both conserved end residues are part of each CDR3. A D gene is named only where the DNA matches it firmly. Some rows mark clone size as missing; the rest say once, few, many or name a class of expanded clone.

v_gene	len	j_gene	abundance	d_gene	CDR3aa	CDR3nt
TRBV29-1	12	TRBJ2-1	few	.	CSVDKNHNEQFF	TGCAGCGTAGACAAAAACCACAATGAGCAGTTCTTC
TRBV9	14	TRBJ2-7	.	.	CASSATQASYEQYF	TGTGCCAGCAGCGCAACACAGGCCTCCTACGAGCAGTACTTC
TRBV20-1	13	TRBJ2-1	.	TRBD2	CSRNAGGLGERFF	TGCAGTCGAAACGCGGGGGGTTTGGGGGAGCGGTTCTTC
TRBV5-5	17	TRBJ2-7	.	.	CASSLRWGGSNSYEQYF	TGTGCCAGCAGCTTGAGATGGGGCGGATCCAACTCCTACGAGCAGTACTTC
TRBV7-9	15	TRBJ2-7	.	TRBD2	CASSSRGGAGNEQYF	TGTGCCAGCAGCTCCCGCGGGGGGGCCGGAAACGAGCAGTACTTC
TRBV6-5	15	TRBJ2-7	.	.	CASSYSLRGSYEQYF	TGTGCCAGCAGTTACTCACTACGGGGTTCCTACGAGCAGTACTTC
TRBV20-1	15	TRBJ2-1	.	.	CSAIGAEQLSNEQFF	TGCAGTGCTATTGGAGCTGAGCAATTAAGCAATGAGCAGTTCTTC
TRBV4-1	12	TRBJ2-3	.	.	CASSQIEDTQYF	TGCGCCAGCAGCCAAATTGAAGATACGCAGTATTTT
TRBV20-1	15	TRBJ2-5	few	TRBD1	CSVQRPRGMIETQYF	TGCAGTGTTCAGAGGCCCAGGGGGATGATCGAGACCCAGTACTTC
TRBV18	19	TRBJ2-5	few	TRBD2	CASSLIGLAGTVGMETQYF	TGTGCCAGCTCACTAATCGGACTAGCGGGTACGGTGGGGATGGAGACCCAGTACTTC
TRBV12-3/TRBV12-4	13	TRBJ1-2	few	.	CASSLPTENGYTF	TGTGCCAGCAGTTTACCTACAGAAAACGGCTACACCTTC
TRBV6-5	13	TRBJ2-7	.	.	CASRLQVGYEQYF	TGTGCCAGCAGGCTACAGGTGGGGTACGAGCAGTACTTC
TRBV4-3	15	TRBJ2-1	.	.	CASSQEGLVWGEQFF	TGCGCCAGCAGCCAAGAGGGCCTGGTCTGGGGGGAGCAGTTCTTC
TRBV18	14	TRBJ2-7	few	TRBD2	CASSPPASGYEQYF	TGTGCCAGCTCACCCCCGGCTAGCGGCTACGAGCAGTACTTC
TRBV5-1	14	TRBJ1-3	few	.	CASSFQGERNTIYF	TGCGCCAGCAGCTTCCAGGGAGAGAGAAACACCATATATTTT
TRBV10-2	14	TRBJ1-1	.	.	CASSDIVPTTEAFF	TGCGCCAGCAGTGATATTGTGCCGACGACTGAAGCTTTCTTT
TRBV9	16	TRBJ2-7	few	.	CASSVEPFVSSYEQYF	TGTGCCAGCAGCGTAGAGCCCTTTGTCTCCTCCTACGAGCAGTACTTC
TRBV9	14	TRBJ2-3	few	.	CASSVAPSVDTQYF	TGTGCCAGCAGCGTAGCGCCTAGCGTAGATACGCAGTATTTT
TRBV25-1	13	TRBJ2-7	.	.	CASRMGGRYEQYF	TGTGCCAGCAGGATGGGAGGACGGTACGAGCAGTACTTC
TRBV3-1	11	TRBJ2-7	few	.	CASSTDGEQYF	TGTGCCAGCAGCACCGATGGCGAGCAGTACTTC
TRBV28	15	TRBJ2-7	.	.	CASSPSHAGSYEQYF	TGTGCCAGCAGTCCTTCTCATGCTGGCAGCTACGAGCAGTACTTC
TRBV6-5	13	TRBJ1-4	few	.	CASSRSGTEKLFF	TGTGCCAGCAGCCGATCCGGGACCGAAAAACTGTTTTTT
TRBV4-1	15	TRBJ1-2	once	TRBD1	CASSQVTGGPYGYTF	TGCGCCAGCAGCCAAGTGACAGGGGGCCCTTATGGCTACACCTTC
TRBV2	14	TRBJ1-2	few	.	CASSEKSSRRGYTF	TGTGCCAGCAGTGAAAAATCCAGCCGAAGGGGCTACACCTTC
TRBV7-9	18	TRBJ2-7	.	.	CASSLVGVGVGGTYEQYF	TGTGCCAGCAGCTTAGTGGGGGTTGGTGTGGGGGGAACCTACGAGCAGTACTTC
TRBV7-2	14	TRBJ2-3	many	.	CASSLGNPPDTQYF	TGTGCCAGCAGCTTAGGCAACCCCCCAGATACGCAGTATTTT
TRBV7-8	14	TRBJ1-2	few	.	CASSLEPGGPKSTF	TGTGCCAGCAGCTTAGAGCCGGGAGGGCCGAAAAGCACCTTC
TRBV3-1	15	TRBJ1-1	few	.	CASSQGPGGNTEAFF	TGTGCCAGCAGCCAGGGCCCGGGAGGTAACACTGAAGCTTTCTTT
TRBV20-1	14	TRBJ2-7	many	.	CSARDTGRTYEQYF	TGCAGTGCTAGAGATACGGGACGGACCTACGAGCAGTACTTC
TRBV6-1	15	TRBJ2-7	few	TRBD2	CASTGTSGLNYEQYF	TGTGCCAGCACCGGGACTAGCGGGTTGAACTACGAGCAGTACTTC
TRBV4-3	15	TRBJ2-2	.	.	CASSQEVWSTGELFF	TGCGCCAGCAGCCAAGAGGTCTGGAGCACCGGGGAGCTGTTTTTT
TRBV28	17	TRBJ2-3	once	TRBD1	CASSPYAGQGDTDTQYF	TGTGCCAGCAGTCCCTATGCGGGACAGGGGGACACAGATACGCAGTATTTT
TRBV12-3/TRBV12-4	16	TRBJ2-3	.	.	CASRRAGTMGTDTQYF	TGTGCCAGCAGGCGCGCCGGGACAATGGGCACAGATACGCAGTATTTT
TRBV7-2	17	TRBJ2-1	few	TRBD2	CASSHRTSALAGNEQFF	TGTGCCAGCAGCCATAGGACTAGCGCCCTAGCTGGCAATGAGCAGTTCTTC
TRBV5-1	16	TRBJ2-7	few	TRBD1	CASSLDIGTGTYEQYF	TGCGCCAGCAGCTTGGATATAGGGACAGGGACCTACGAGCAGTACTTC
TRBV28	16	TRBJ2-4	.	TRBD2	CASSLLAGGGRNIQYF	TGTGCCAGCAGTTTACTAGCGGGAGGCGGGAGAAACATTCAGTACTTC
TRBV10-3	12	TRBJ1-1	.	.	CAIKGEGTEAFF	TGTGCCATCAAGGGCGAGGGTACTGAAGCTTTCTTT
TRBV7-2	16	TRBJ2-5	many	.	CASSSGAGTPQETQYF	TGTGCCAGCAGTTCTGGGGCGGGGACCCCACAAGAGACCCAGTACTTC
TRBV4-3	15	TRBJ1-5	.	TRBD1	CASSQDRERRQPQHF	TGCGCCAGCAGTCAGGACAGGGAAAGGCGTCAGCCCCAGCATTTT
TRBV12-3/TRBV12-4	16	TRBJ1-4	.	.	CASRRAGVATNEKLFF	TGTGCCAGCAGACGGGCCGGGGTCGCAACTAATGAAAAACTGTTTTTT
TRBV12-3/TRBV12-4	14	TRBJ2-7	few	.	CASSLEGGVGEQYF	TGTGCCAGCAGTTTAGAGGGGGGAGTCGGCGAGCAGTACTTC
TRBV5-1	16	TRBJ2-3	many	TRBD2	CASSLRTSGGADTQYF	TGCGCCAGCAGCCTTCGGACTAGCGGGGGTGCAGATACGCAGTATTTT
TRBV5-1	15	TRBJ2-5	.	.	CASSGRGEVQGTQYF	TGCGCCAGCAGCGGACGCGGTGAGGTCCAAGGGACCCAGTACTTC
TRBV29-1	13	TRBJ1-2	many	.	CSAQDRSGYGYTF	TGCAGCGCTCAGGACAGAAGCGGGTATGGCTACACCTTC
TRBV7-9	15	TRBJ2-7	few	TRBD1	CASSPGQGTLDEQYF	TGTGCCAGCAGCCCGGGACAGGGAACTCTGGACGAGCAGTACTTC
TRBV7-2	15	TRBJ2-7	few	TRBD1	CASSPNWGQAGEQYF	TGTGCCAGCAGCCCCAACTGGGGACAGGCCGGGGAGCAGTACTTC
TRBV11-2	16	TRBJ1-6	.	.	CASSSGRDFANSPLHF	TGTGCCAGCTCCTCGGGCCGGGACTTCGCTAATTCACCCCTCCACTTT
TRBV4-1	14	TRBJ2-7	many	.	CASSQDFQTSVQYF	TGCGCCAGCAGCCAAGATTTCCAGACCTCCGTGCAGTACTTC
TRBV20-1	14	TRBJ2-2	.	TRBD2	CSAGLAGAAGELFF	TGCAGTGCGGGACTCGCGGGAGCGGCCGGGGAGCTGTTTTTT
TRBV2	14	TRBJ2-4	few	TRBD2	CASRASGGAHIQYF	TGTGCCAGCAGGGCTAGCGGGGGGGCGCACATTCAGTACTTC
TRBV4-1	16	TRBJ2-7	many	.	CASSQDRTRDGEEQYF	TGCGCCAGCAGCCAAGATCGAACGCGGGATGGAGAAGAGCAGTACTTC
TRBV11-1	14	TRBJ1-1	few	.	CASNNRVMNTEAFF	TGTGCCAGCAACAACAGGGTCATGAACACTGAAGCTTTCTTT
TRBV20-1	15	TRBJ2-5	.	TRBD2	CSAGLADRYQETQYF	TGCAGTGCTGGACTAGCGGACCGGTACCAAGAGACCCAGTACTTC